The 15 T cell receptor beta chains in this list originate from one sample, sequenced in a study of T cell changes during pregnancy in multiple sclerosis. Generated by immunoSEQ multiplex PCR, the TCRdb table keeps only in-frame clones and is missing some. Seen here are some 70,000 clones, more than 80% observed once, and the top ten hold 2.1%. The source material was peripheral blood, sampled in the second trimester of pregnancy. All receptors derive from a female donor in good health, enrolled as a control in a pregnancy study.

The chain employs TRBV7-2 and TRBJ1-2, with 9 bases matching TRBD1. The germline V gene encodes CDR1 SGHTA and CDR2 FQGNSA. CDR3 size: 15 residues. The V segment lost 0 bases and the J segment 8 bases; nucleotides outside the gene matches: 7. Written as DNA, the CDR3 is TGTGCCAGCAGCTTAGCGCAGGACAGGGGTGGCGGCTACACCTTC. Translated, it gives CASSLAQDRGGGYTF.

The chain employs TRBV18 and TRBJ2-7; 7 positions match TRBD2. The ends lost 2 bases at V and 6 bases at J; junction bases unmatched: 7. CDR3 size: 14 residues. Germline CDR1 is KGHSH and CDR2 is LQKENI. CDR3 in DNA: TGTGCCAGCTCACCAAAAGGGGAGGGGTCCGAGCAGTACTTC. Translation gives CASSPKGEGSEQYF.

The chain employs TRBV7-3 and TRBJ2-6; 8 bases fit TRBD2. V shed 2 bases, J shed 2 bases, and the junction held 2 bases outside the gene matches. The CDR3 loop spans 16 amino acids. Germline V lookup: CDR1 SGHTA, CDR2 FQGTGA. The CDR3 spells CASSLSGGAGANVLTF. The CDR3 bases are TGTGCCAGCAGCTTATCGGGGGGGGCTGGGGCCAACGTCCTGACTTTC.

Only one count was recorded for this clone. V and J are TRBV9 and TRBJ1-5; TRBD1 agrees at 7 bases. Losses at the gene ends were 1 base for V and 5 bases for J; bases not matched to a gene: 6. CDR1 is SGDLS, CDR2 YYNGEE, per germline. This CDR3 contains 15 residues. In DNA form, the CDR3 reads TGTGCCAGCAGCGTATCTGACAGGGTGGATCAGCCCCAGCATTTT. Its translation: CASSVSDRVDQPQHF.

The chain joins TRBV4-1 to TRBJ2-1; maybe TRBD2 (6 bases). CDR1 is MGHRA and CDR2 is YSYEKL in the germline V gene. This CDR3 is 14 amino acids long. The germline V and J ends were trimmed by 3 bases and 10 bases, with 16 bases remaining between them. The CDR3 spells CASSHGAGIGEQFF. CDR3 nucleotides: TGCGCCAGCAGCCATGGGGCGGGGATAGGGGAGCAGTTCTTC.

The J gene is TRBJ2-7, the V gene TRBV6-5, with D possibly being TRBD2 (7 bases). V lost 7 bases, J lost 3 bases, and 19 bases lay in between. The CDR3 consists of 15 residues. Per germline, CDR1 MNHEY and CDR2 SVGAGI. CDR3 amino acids: CASTRGALKRYEQYF. The CDR3 nucleotides are TGTGCCAGCACCCGGGGGGCCCTCAAACGCTACGAGCAGTACTTC.

The chain carries TRBV18 and TRBJ1-2; 9 bases match TRBD1. J gave up 3 bases and V 5 bases, and 10 bases lay outside the gene matches. The CDR3 spans 16 residues. Germline CDR1 and CDR2: KGHSH and LQKENI. CDR3 in amino acids: CASSTMTGGIDYGYTF. The CDR3 DNA follows: TGTGCCAGCTCAACCATGACAGGGGGTATTGACTATGGCTACACCTTC.

The CDR3 DNA reads TGTGCCAGCAGCCAAGGGGGGCATGGTGGTCCCCAGCATTTT. As protein: CASSQGGHGGPQHF. The rearrangement joins TRBV4-2 to TRBJ1-5; maybe TRBD1 (6 bases). With 1 base removed from V and 10 bases from J, the gap between germline ends came to 14 bases. Looked up from germline, CDR1 is LGHNA and CDR2 is YNFKEQ. This CDR3 comprises 14 residues.

This clone has just one count. The rearrangement uses TRBV28 and TRBJ1-2; D ambiguous. V was pared by 6 bases and J by 4 bases, with 12 bases between. Germline-derived CDR1 and CDR2 are MDHEN and SYDVKM. This CDR3 has 13 amino acids. DNA of the CDR3: TGTGCCAGCAGATCCCCTAACCTCTATGGCTACACCTTC. This translates into CASRSPNLYGYTF.

CDR3 in DNA: TGTGCCAGCAGCGGTCAGGGTGCTGGGGCCAACGTCCTGACTTTC. The encoded protein is CASSGQGAGANVLTF. V is TRBV9 and J is TRBJ2-6; possible D gene TRBD1, 5 bases. The V gene lost 3 bases and the J gene lost 2 bases, with 9 bases spanning the gap. Germline lookup yields CDR1 SGDLS and CDR2 YYNGEE. The CDR3 extends over 15 amino acids.

V usage is TRBV15 and J usage is TRBJ1-2; D uncertain. This CDR3 has 17 residues. The ends were cut back, 5 bases at V and 2 bases at J, with 21 bases in the middle. CDR1 and CDR2 from the germline V gene are LNHNV and YYDKDF (reference sequence). CDR3 DNA: TGTGCCACCAGCCCAAAACTGACGGGGATGTCCAACTATGGCTACACCTTC. It encodes CATSPKLTGMSNYGYTF.

The J gene is TRBJ1-5, the V gene TRBV10-1, with unresolved D. The CDR3 is 16 residues long. Germline V gene data show CDR1 as WNHNN and CDR2 as SYGVQD (reference sequence). The V gene lost 0 bases and the J gene lost 0 bases, with 9 bases spanning the gap. In DNA, the CDR3 is TGCGCCAGCAGTGAGTCGCCAGGTGGTAGCAATCAGCCCCAGCATTTT. Its protein product is CASSESPGGSNQPQHF.

The V and J genes are TRBV5-1 and TRBJ1-2, with D perhaps matching TRBD1 (5 bases). The CDR3 contains 13 residues. Germline CDR1 SGHRS, CDR2 YFSETQ. V was trimmed by 2 bases and J by 4 bases, leaving 9 bases between them. The CDR3 DNA reads TGCGCCAGCAGCTTCGACAGTGGCTATGGCTACACCTTC. Translating it yields CASSFDSGYGYTF. The variable domain in full, with the rest retrieved from reference TRBV5-1 and TRBJ1-2, is KAGVTQTPRYLIKTRGQQVTLSCSPISGHRSVSWYQQTPGQGLQFLFEYFSETQRNKGNFPGRFSGRQFSNSRSEMNVSTLELGDSALYLCASSFDSGYGYTFGSGTRLTVV.

The chain employs TRBV4-3 and TRBJ2-6, with TRBD2 identical over 8 bases. The CDR3 is 20 residues long. Trimming at V came to 2 bases and at J to 1 base, leaving 13 bases not matched to a gene. Germline loops: CDR1 LGHNA, CDR2 YSLEER. The CDR3 DNA is TGCGCCAGCAGCCAACCCGCGGGGGGTTCCGGCAGATCTGGGGCCAACGTCCTGACTTTC. Its translation is CASSQPAGGSGRSGANVLTF.

The chain links TRBV19 to TRBJ2-7; D is uncertain. The CDR3 loop spans 13 amino acids. V was trimmed by 3 bases and J by 1 base, leaving 7 bases between them. Germline CDR1 reads LNHDA; CDR2 reads SQIVND (reference sequence). The CDR3 coding sequence is TGTGCCAGTAGTATTGGCTCATCCTACGAGCAGTACTTC. Translated: CASSIGSSYEQYF.